The clone carrying this T cell receptor (beta chain) was counted only a few times. Its target is not known. The sample comes from a study of CD8 T cell repertoires and HIV-1 epitope variants. On the study more broadly: Tested: three Gag epitope families, Nef HW9 and YT9. The baseline condition was 1M T cells left uncultured.

The CDR3 spans 13 residues. Germline assignment: CDR1 SGDLS and CDR2 YYNGEE. The V gene end was trimmed by 2 bases and the J gene end by 8 bases; junction bases not matched to a gene: 5. Profiled with immunoSEQ multiplex PCR; TCRdb holds only in-frame clones, not every one. The sample contains approximately 4,000 clones, roughly two thirds of which appear only once. The TCR originated in a male donor with HIV. The sample taken for sequencing was cultured CD8+ T cells derived from PBMCs. The genes are TRBV9 and TRBJ1-2, with 8 bases identical to TRBD1. CDR3 sequence: CASSVGQDGGYTF. DNA of the CDR3: TGTGCCAGCAGCGTGGGACAGGACGGCGGCTACACCTTC.